The rows below give T cell receptor beta chains drawn from one sample of a study of T cell responses to AZD1222 COVID-19 vaccine. Sequencing was performed with immunoSEQ multiplex PCR; in TCRdb, only in-frame clones are kept and a portion is missing. Of some 190,000 clones listed, about 86% are singletons. This specimen was peripheral blood, taken on day 0 of AZD1222 vaccination. The receptor source for this set is an adult in good health. The CDR3 runs from the conserved cysteine through the conserved F or W. Fields, in order: V gene, clone size, J gene, D gene, CDR3 DNA, CDR3 protein. D genes are given only for firm matches. Size tells how often a clone was seen (once, few, many) or the class of an expanded clone, and some rows leave it out.

TRBV24-1,.,TRBJ2-7,.,TGTGCCACCAGTGACCCATCCGGGGCGACCTACGAGCAGTACTTC,CATSDPSGATYEQYF
TRBV14,.,TRBJ2-5,.,TGTGCCAGCAGCCAACTGGGGCGGGATGACTGGGACCAGTACTTC,CASSQLGRDDWDQYF
TRBV11-1,.,TRBJ2-2,.,TGTGCCAGCAGCTTAGGGGGCAGGGTGGCGGCCGGGGAGCTGTTTTTT,CASSLGGRVAAGELFF
TRBV27,.,TRBJ1-1,.,TGTGCCAGCAGTTTATATGGTGGGACGAAAGCTTTCTTT,CASSLYGGTKAFF
TRBV5-1,.,TRBJ2-1,TRBD2,TGCGCCAGCAGCTTTTCTAGCGGGGGGGCGCGGCAGTTCTTC,CASSFSSGGARQFF
TRBV30,once,TRBJ2-7,TRBD1,TGTGCCTGGGACAGGGGCACTGGCGAGCAGTACTTC,CAWDRGTGEQYF
TRBV2,.,TRBJ1-1,.,TGTGCCAGCAGACTGGACATGAACACTGAAGCTTTCTTT,CASRLDMNTEAFF
TRBV5-1,.,TRBJ2-2,.,TGCGCCAGCAGACAGGTGTCAACCGGGGAGCTGTTTTTT,CASRQVSTGELFF
TRBV6-5,.,TRBJ2-7,.,TGTGCCAGCAGTTACGCGACCCAGACCTACGAGCAGTACTTC,CASSYATQTYEQYF
TRBV11-3,.,TRBJ2-2,.,TGTGCCAGCAGCCCCGGGACAGGGGAGCTGTTTTTT,CASSPGTGELFF
TRBV6-5,.,TRBJ2-7,.,TGTGCCACTCCGGACCGTTCTCTCCACGAGCAGTACTTC,CATPDRSLHEQYF
TRBV3-1/TRBV3-2,few,TRBJ1-1,.,TGTGCCAGCAGCCAAGGTATGATCATGAACACTGAAGCTTTCTTT,CASSQGMIMNTEAFF
TRBV5-1,.,TRBJ2-5,TRBD1,TGCGCCAGCAGCCCCGGGACAGGGGGCTGGGAGACCCAGTACTTC,CASSPGTGGWETQYF
TRBV6-5,.,TRBJ2-5,.,TGTGCCAGCAGTTCGACAGAGATTAGGGAGACCCAGTACTTC,CASSSTEIRETQYF
TRBV5-5,.,TRBJ1-6,.,TGTGCCAGCAGCCGACAGGCGACGCGTTCACCCCTCCACTTT,CASSRQATRSPLHF
TRBV18,.,TRBJ2-3,.,TGTGCCAGCTCACCACCACAGGGCGGCACAGATACGCAGTATTTT,CASSPPQGGTDTQYF
TRBV6-2/TRBV6-3,.,TRBJ2-7,.,TGTGCCAGCAGTTCCGACAAAAGCTCCTACGAGCAGTACTTC,CASSSDKSSYEQYF
TRBV21-1,.,TRBJ1-1,.,TGTGCCACCACGGACAGGGAGGTTGAGACTGAAGCTTTCTTT,CATTDREVETEAFF
TRBV7-2,few,TRBJ2-7,.,TGTGCCAGCAGCTTAGTGGGCAGGACCTACGAGCAGTACTTC,CASSLVGRTYEQYF
TRBV2,.,TRBJ2-2,TRBD1,TGTGCCACCCGACAGGGGGCAAACACCGGGGAGCTGTTTTTT,CATRQGANTGELFF
TRBV5-6,.,TRBJ2-7,.,TGTGCCAGCAGATCGGACCGCGACCCCTACGAGCAGTACTTC,CASRSDRDPYEQYF
TRBV11-2,once,TRBJ2-3,TRBD1,TGTGCCAGCAGCTTAGGGGACAGGGCGGGAGATACGCAGTATTTT,CASSLGDRAGDTQYF
TRBV2,.,TRBJ1-5,.,TGTGCCAGCAGCTCTGACAGGTCAAAGCCCCAGCATTTT,CASSSDRSKPQHF
TRBV4-2,.,TRBJ1-2,.,TGTGCCAGCAGCACCCGACAGGACGACTATGGCTACACCTTC,CASSTRQDDYGYTF
TRBV7-2,.,TRBJ1-1,.,TGTGCCAGCTCGGAGGGGATGAACACTGAAGCTTTCTTT,CASSEGMNTEAFF
TRBV19,.,TRBJ1-6,TRBD1,TGTGCCAGTAGTACCCGGGTCAGGGGGCTTTCACCCCTCCACTTT,CASSTRVRGLSPLHF
TRBV30,.,TRBJ1-1,.,TGTGCCTGGAGTGCTGGCGCCTTGGGCTCTGAAGCTTTCTTT,CAWSAGALGSEAFF
TRBV5-4,.,TRBJ2-1,TRBD1,TGTGCCAGCAGCTTGGAAGGGGACAGCTACAATGAGCAGTTCTTC,CASSLEGDSYNEQFF
TRBV7-3,.,TRBJ2-3,TRBD2,TGTGCCAGCAGCCCCCAGGGGCTAGCGGGGGCAGATACGCAGTATTTT,CASSPQGLAGADTQYF
TRBV6-4,.,TRBJ1-2,.,TGTGCCAGCATCTACCAACCGGGACGTAATGGCTACACCTTC,CASIYQPGRNGYTF
TRBV5-1,.,TRBJ1-5,.,TGCGCCAGCAGCTTGGGAAATAGCAATCAGCCCCAGCATTTT,CASSLGNSNQPQHF
TRBV28,.,TRBJ1-1,TRBD1,TGTGCCAGCAGTTCCCCGGGACAGGGGTTTAACACTGAAGCTTTCTTT,CASSSPGQGFNTEAFF
TRBV10-3,.,TRBJ2-1,.,TGTGCCATCACCGATCAGGGGGGAGGCAATGAGCAGTTCTTC,CAITDQGGGNEQFF
TRBV4-2,.,TRBJ2-7,.,TGTGCCAGCAGCCAAGGGGTCCTGCCCTCCTACGAGCAGTACTTC,CASSQGVLPSYEQYF
TRBV5-1,.,TRBJ2-1,TRBD2,TGCGCCAGCAGCTCCGGACTAGCTTCCTACAATGAGCAGTTCTTC,CASSSGLASYNEQFF
TRBV5-1,.,TRBJ1-1,TRBD1,TGCGCCAGCAGCTGGGGTTTCCGGACAGGGAATGATGAAGCTTTCTTT,CASSWGFRTGNDEAFF
TRBV7-2,.,TRBJ1-2,.,TGTGCCAGCATCGGCCGGGACACCGGATTCTATGGCTACACCTTC,CASIGRDTGFYGYTF
TRBV2,.,TRBJ2-1,TRBD2,TGTGCCAGCAGAAATACCCCCGGGACTAGGTTACATGAGCAGTTCTTC,CASRNTPGTRLHEQFF
TRBV6-5,.,TRBJ1-2,TRBD1,TGTGCCAGCAGTCCGGGGACAGGCGGTAACTATGGCTACACCTTC,CASSPGTGGNYGYTF
TRBV7-9,.,TRBJ2-2,.,TGTGCCAGCAGCCGACAGCTGGCAGGGAATACCGGGGAGCTGTTTTTT,CASSRQLAGNTGELFF
TRBV6-5,.,TRBJ1-5,.,TGTGCCAGCAGTACCGGCGGGGGAGGCAATCAGCCCCAGCATTTT,CASSTGGGGNQPQHF
TRBV3-1/TRBV3-2,many,TRBJ2-3,.,TGTGCCAGCAGCCAAGACACAGATACGCAGTATTTT,CASSQDTDTQYF
TRBV7-3,once,TRBJ2-3,TRBD2,TGTGCCAGCAGCTCCCCTAGCGGGGGGGCCGGGGCCACAGATACGCAGTATTTT,CASSSPSGGAGATDTQYF
TRBV6-2/TRBV6-3,.,TRBJ2-7,TRBD1,TGTGCCAGCAGTTACGGGACAGGGGGCGTTGAGCAGTACTTC,CASSYGTGGVEQYF
TRBV30,.,TRBJ1-2,.,TGTGCCTGGAGTGTAGCGTATGGCTACACCTTC,CAWSVAYGYTF
TRBV6-4,.,TRBJ2-7,.,TGTGCCAGCCCGCACGAGCAGTACTTC,CASPHEQYF
TRBV2,.,TRBJ1-2,.,TGTGCCAGCAGTGACCAGGCCCTCGGAAACTATGGCTACACCTTC,CASSDQALGNYGYTF
TRBV28,.,TRBJ1-1,.,TGTGCCAGCAGTTTTCCGGCAGGCCTGAACACTGAAGCTTTCTTT,CASSFPAGLNTEAFF
TRBV5-4,.,TRBJ2-2,.,TGTGCCAGCAGCTTGGAGGTCACCGGGGAGCTGTTTTTT,CASSLEVTGELFF
TRBV19,.,TRBJ2-7,.,TGTGCCAGTAGTATAGATGACGGGGCGTACGAGCAGTACTTC,CASSIDDGAYEQYF
TRBV15,.,TRBJ2-3,TRBD2,TGTGCCACCAGCAGAGCACTCGAGACTAGCGGGGGGGCAGATACGCAGTATTTT,CATSRALETSGGADTQYF
TRBV12-3/TRBV12-4,.,TRBJ1-2,.,TGTGCCAGCAGTTTAGCTGACAATCAGGGCTACACCTTC,CASSLADNQGYTF
TRBV30,few,TRBJ2-7,.,TGTGCCTGGAGTCCGCCCCCCACAAACTACGAGCAGTACTTC,CAWSPPPTNYEQYF
TRBV7-2,.,TRBJ2-6,.,TGTGCCAGCAGCCCAGAACGCTCTGGGGCCAACGTCCTGACTTTC,CASSPERSGANVLTF
TRBV5-4,.,TRBJ2-7,.,TGTGCCAGCAGCTTAGACAGAAGCTCCTACGAGCAGTACTTC,CASSLDRSSYEQYF
TRBV7-9,.,TRBJ1-1,TRBD1,TGTGCCAGCAGCTTGGACAGGCTCTCTGAAGCTTTCTTT,CASSLDRLSEAFF